The subject of this entry is one T cell receptor beta chain. The antigen it recognizes is unknown. No much larger clonotype is one base removed from it; base qualities were not supplied. The immunoSEQ Assay, a bias-controlled multiplex PCR, was used to amplify TCRbeta CDR3 regions from genomic DNA. The paper's data handling went like this. The number of nucleated cells in each sample was estimated by amplification of reference gene primers within the assay. To quantify the absolute abundance of each unique TCRbeta CDR3 rearrangement, sequence reads were collapsed and filtered. For each sample, productive Simpson clonality was calculated as the square root of Simpson's diversity index over productive rearrangements. Not all clones reach the TCRdb copy of this immuneACCESS table, which keeps in-frame sequences only. Checked studies attribute under half of the gap to unresolved V genes and leave the rest unexplained. V, J and clone size are taken as reported in that table, and D and trimming were inferred from the DNA itself. This sample gives approximately 230,000 clones in total; 80% to 95% of them show up just once. Around 1.8% of the sample is in the top ten clones.

This record comes from a study of blood T cell repertoires in COVID-19 (dated by TCRdb to the early 2020s). Study-level background: Samples covering the acute and convalescent phases of COVID-19 were provided by collaborators in the United States, Italy and Spain. The material from the prospective study consisted of cDNA or gDNA derived from T cells, B-cell-depleted T cells, or PBMCs. The dataset comprised deeply sampled blood TCRbeta repertoires from subjects exposed to, actively infected with, or recovered from COVID-19. A freely available public database, intended as a resource for researchers studying the immune response to SARS-CoV-2, is where the repertoires were released. The samples were drawn from two sources: the first 160 participants of the ongoing ImmuneRACE study, and 1,200 or so subjects contributed by 6 global collaborators. The sample metadata nearly always contained a de-identified subject ID, COVID-19 status, age in years and sex. Where HLA class I and class II types were available, the types were taken from metadata supplied by the sample provider, not from assay-based typing. General findings and caveats noted by the study authors: The quantity of clinical and demographic metadata differed by source and by participant and was supplied without curation.

Participants in the prospective study were aged 18 to 89 years, lived in under 30 United States geographic areas, and enrolled through a virtual design. In the prospective study, cohorts were assigned on the basis of participant-reported clinical history obtained from a screening survey and a study questionnaire. For ImmuneRACE Cohort 3, a participant was defined as recovered based on two consecutive negative NP/OP PCR tests, clearance by a healthcare professional, or resolution of symptoms. Mobile phlebotomists in the prospective study collected whole blood, serum and a nasopharyngeal or oropharyngeal swab from every participant. Additional blood draws and questionnaires over an approximately two-month period could optionally be provided by prospective study participants. Before DNA extraction, blood samples from the prospective study were shipped at room temperature or frozen. From the cysteine through the phenylalanine, the CDR3 covers 17 amino acids. The read is trimmed to its CDR3 DNA, 51 bases read in frame from base 1.

The clonotype comes from a woman between 18 and 30 years old who had recovered from COVID-19. The chain joins TRBV21-1 to TRBJ1-5; TRBD1, the table's D call, lacks a check against the DNA. TRBV21-1 is designated a pseudogene. The sequenced sample was PBMCs or T cells enriched from blood (not recorded which). The CDR3 protein sequence reads: CASSFKTGSLSNQPQHF. The sequence in DNA is TGTGCCAGCAGCTTTAAGACAGGGTCCCTCTCTAATCAGCCCCAGCATTTT.